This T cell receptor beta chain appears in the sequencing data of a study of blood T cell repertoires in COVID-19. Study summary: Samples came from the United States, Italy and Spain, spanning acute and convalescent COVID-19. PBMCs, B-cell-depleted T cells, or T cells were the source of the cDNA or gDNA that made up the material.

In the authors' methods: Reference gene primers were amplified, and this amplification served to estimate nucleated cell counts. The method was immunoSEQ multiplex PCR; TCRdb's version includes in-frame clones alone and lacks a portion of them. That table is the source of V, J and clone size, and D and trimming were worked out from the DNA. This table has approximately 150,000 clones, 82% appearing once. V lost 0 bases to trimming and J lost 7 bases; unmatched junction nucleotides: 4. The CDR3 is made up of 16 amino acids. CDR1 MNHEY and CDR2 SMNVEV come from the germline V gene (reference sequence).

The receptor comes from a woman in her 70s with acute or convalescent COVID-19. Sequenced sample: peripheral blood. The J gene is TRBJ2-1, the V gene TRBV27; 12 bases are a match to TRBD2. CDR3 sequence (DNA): TGTGCCAGCAGTTTATCTACTAGCGGGAGGATGAATGAGCAGTTCTTC. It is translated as CASSLSTSGRMNEQFF.